The 9 T cell receptor beta chains in this list originate from one sample, sequenced in a study of T cells in Graves' hyperthyroidism and ophthalmopathy. RNA transcripts gave rise to amplified TCR beta CDR3 regions. Using the HTBI primer set, a first-round RT-PCR was run on the TCR CDR3. TCRdb ran MiXCR on the multiplex PCR reads and lists one entry per CDR3 protein. The sample lists hundreds of thousands of distinct CDR3 sequences, around 13% occurring once. Sequenced: blood. The source of these receptors is a woman in her 50s with Graves' ophthalmopathy.

This clonotype was observed many times. The chain links TRBV28 to TRBJ2-1; TRBD2 agrees at 16 bases. CDR1 and CDR2 from the germline V gene are MDHEN and SYDVKM. Trimming removed 6 bases from V and 9 bases from J; junction bases left unmatched: 8. There are 16 residues in the CDR3. CDR3 coding DNA: TGTGCCAGCAGGTTGGGACTAGCGGGAGGGCCGGGTGAGCAGTTCTTC. This gives the protein CASRLGLAGGPGEQFF. Full variable domain (rest looked up from reference TRBV28 and TRBJ2-1): DVKVTQSSRYLVKRTGEKVFLECVQDMDHENMFWYRQDPGLGLRLIYFSYDVKMKEKGDIPEGYSVSREKKERFSLILESASTNQTSMYLCASRLGLAGGPGEQFFGPGTRLTVL.

V is TRBV27 and J is TRBJ2-7; TRBD2 aligns across 8 bases. The junction had 2 bases not matched to a gene; V was cut back by 0 bases and J by 1 base. This CDR3 has 15 amino acids. The germline V gene encodes CDR1 MNHEY and CDR2 SMNVEV (reference sequence). The chain's CDR3 is CASSLSAGDSYEQYF. Here the CDR3 DNA reads TGTGCCAGCAGTTTATCAGCGGGAGATTCCTACGAGCAGTACTTC.

For this clonotype: With a much larger clone just one base away, this may be a read error. The chain links TRBV20-1 to TRBJ2-2; 7 bases map to TRBD1. The germline CDR1 and CDR2 sequences are DFQATT and SNEGSKA (reference sequence). V gave up 2 bases and J gave up 6 bases; unmatched junction bases: 9. The CDR3 spans 15 residues. The CDR3 is CSARLRDSIAGELFF. The DNA for the CDR3 is TGCAGTGCTAGACTCCGGGACAGCATCGCCGGGGAGCTGTTTTTT.

This clonotype was observed at least ten times. The chain has TRBV6-2 or TRBV6-3 and TRBJ1-2, with D perhaps matching TRBD1 (6 bases). The germline V and J ends were trimmed by 2 bases and 4 bases, with 11 bases remaining between them. Germline-derived CDR1 and CDR2 are MNHEY and SVGEGT. The CDR3 has 14 residues. DNA of the CDR3: TGTGCCAGCAGTTACCCGGGACACATCTATGGCTACACCTTC. As protein: CASSYPGHIYGYTF.

This clonotype was observed many times. This CDR3 reads CAKTLDRNKYQPQHF. The CDR3 DNA reads TGTGCCAAAACGCTTGACAGAAATAAGTATCAGCCCCAGCATTTT. The chain couples TRBV11-3 to TRBJ1-5; tentatively, D is TRBD1 (5 bases). This CDR3 comprises 15 residues. Germline CDR1 reads SGHNT; CDR2 reads YENEEA. Trimming cost V 10 bases and J 5 bases, with 21 bases left between them.

Details on this clonotype: This sequence may be a read error, since a much larger clone differs from it by one base. This chain connects TRBV28 to TRBJ2-6, with a tentative D call TRBD1 (5 bases). From germline, CDR1 is MDHEN and CDR2 SYDVKM. The CDR3 is made up of 16 amino acids. The CDR3 reads CASSLPRASGANVPTF. DNA of the CDR3: TGTGCCAGCAGTTTACCCAGAGCATCTGGGGCCAACGTCCCGACTTTC. Looking up the rest from reference TRBV28 and TRBJ2-6 gives the full variable domain: DVKVTQSSRYLVKRTGEKVFLECVQDMDHENMFWYRQDPGLGLRLIYFSYDVKMKEKGDIPEGYSVSREKKERFSLILESASTNQTSMYLCASSLPRASGANVPTFGAGSRLTVL.

This clonotype was picked up a small number of times. The chain carries TRBV4-1 and TRBJ2-7; D not resolved. Trimming took off 1 base at V and 2 bases at J, with 12 bases between the two ends. Germline assignment: CDR1 MGHRA and CDR2 YSYEKL. The CDR3 length is 15 residues. Here the CDR3 reads CASSQAEVPTYEQYF. Written as DNA, the CDR3 is TGCGCCAGCAGCCAAGCTGAAGTTCCCACCTACGAGCAGTACTTC.

This clonotype was detected many times. This CDR3 reads CASSQAYTDTQYF. CDR3 sequence (DNA): TGTGCCAGCAGCCAGGCCTACACAGATACGCAGTATTTT. This rearrangement joins TRBV3-1 to TRBJ2-3; D is undetermined. Looked up from germline, CDR1 is LGHDT and CDR2 is YNNKEL (reference sequence). V dropped 3 bases and J dropped 2 bases, with 6 bases sitting between them. This CDR3 has 13 amino acids.

The table lists this clonotype with a few counts. The chain is built from TRBV24-1 and TRBJ2-2; no reliable D call. Trimming removed 1 base from V and 7 bases from J, with 6 bases in between. This CDR3 is built from 13 residues. The germline gives CDR1 KGHDR, CDR2 SFDVKD. The CDR3 here is CATSDFGGGELFF. The CDR3 bases are TGTGCCACCAGTGATTTTGGTGGCGGGGAGCTGTTTTTT.